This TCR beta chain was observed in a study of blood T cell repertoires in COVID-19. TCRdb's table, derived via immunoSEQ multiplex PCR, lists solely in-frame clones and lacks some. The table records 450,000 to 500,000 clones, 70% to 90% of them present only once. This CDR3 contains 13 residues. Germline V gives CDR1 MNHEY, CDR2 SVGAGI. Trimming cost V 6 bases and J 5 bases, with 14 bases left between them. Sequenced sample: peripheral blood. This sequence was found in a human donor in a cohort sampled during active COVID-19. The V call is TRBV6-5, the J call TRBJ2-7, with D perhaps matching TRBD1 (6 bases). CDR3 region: CASSLKWGHEQYF. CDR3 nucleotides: TGTGCCAGCAGCCTTAAATGGGGGCACGAGCAGTACTTC.